The TCR beta chain described here comes from a study of cytomegalovirus exposure and HLA in healthy donors. About the study: From about 180 million T cells, an earlier analysis saw roughly 100 million unique TCR beta sequences.

Comments on this clone: What it binds is unknown.

Study-wide points: DRB1 had the most TCR associations and HLA-C the fewest, a later analysis found, with rates varying by HLA locus.

The CDR3 is 13 amino acids. V shed 8 bases and J 2 bases; nucleotides not matched to a gene: 4. Germline V gene lookup returns CDR1 SQVTM and CDR2 ANQGSEA. This PCR relied on a set of 60 Vbeta primers and 13 Jbeta primers. The protocol was immunoSEQ multiplex PCR, while the TCRdb copy is restricted to in-frame clones and leaves out a portion. The sample carries 100,000 to 150,000 clones, around 78% recorded once. The specimen sequenced was PBMCs. The sequence derives from a female donor in good health and CMV-seropositive. The chain carries TRBV29-1 and TRBJ1-4, with 8 bases fitting TRBD1. For the CDR3, the DNA is TGCAGCATTGGGACAGGCACTAATGAAAAACTGTTTTTT. It codes for CSIGTGTNEKLFF.